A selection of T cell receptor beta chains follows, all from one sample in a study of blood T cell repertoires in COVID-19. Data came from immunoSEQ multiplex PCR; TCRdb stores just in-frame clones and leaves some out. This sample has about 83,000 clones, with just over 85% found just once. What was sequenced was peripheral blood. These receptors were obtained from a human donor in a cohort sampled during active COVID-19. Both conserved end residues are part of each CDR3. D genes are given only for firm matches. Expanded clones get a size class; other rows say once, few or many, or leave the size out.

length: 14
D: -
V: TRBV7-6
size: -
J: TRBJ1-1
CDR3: CASSVGGGDTEAFF
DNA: TGTGCCAGCAGCGTGGGGGGAGGAGACACTGAAGCTTTCTTT

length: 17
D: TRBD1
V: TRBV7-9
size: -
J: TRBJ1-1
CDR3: CASRGSAGGWGDTEAFF
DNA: TGTGCCAGCAGGGGTTCGGCAGGGGGTTGGGGAGACACTGAAGCTTTCTTT

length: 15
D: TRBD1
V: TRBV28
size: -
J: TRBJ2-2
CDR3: CASSSNRGKAGELFF
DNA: TGTGCCAGCAGTAGCAACAGGGGTAAGGCCGGGGAGCTGTTTTTT

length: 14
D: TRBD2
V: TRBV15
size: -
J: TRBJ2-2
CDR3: CATSLAGVTGELFF
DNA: TGTGCCACCAGCCTAGCGGGGGTCACCGGGGAGCTGTTTTTT

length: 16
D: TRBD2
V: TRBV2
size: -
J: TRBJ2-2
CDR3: CASTEALAGNTGELFF
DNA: TGTGCCAGCACCGAGGCCCTAGCGGGGAACACCGGGGAGCTGTTTTTT

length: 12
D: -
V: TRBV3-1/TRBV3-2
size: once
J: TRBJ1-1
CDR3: CASGYTGDEAFF
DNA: TGTGCCAGCGGATATACAGGAGATGAAGCTTTCTTT

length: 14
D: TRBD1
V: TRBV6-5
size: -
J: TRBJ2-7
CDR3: CASTKPGTAYEQYF
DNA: TGTGCCAGCACTAAACCCGGGACAGCCTACGAGCAGTACTTC

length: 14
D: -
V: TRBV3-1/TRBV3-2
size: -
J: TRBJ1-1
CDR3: CASSPNARNTEAFF
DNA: TGTGCCAGCAGCCCCAATGCTAGGAACACTGAAGCTTTCTTT

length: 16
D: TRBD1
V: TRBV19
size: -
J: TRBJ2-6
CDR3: CASSMDRGDGANVLTF
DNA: TGTGCCAGTAGTATGGACAGGGGGGATGGGGCCAACGTCCTGACTTTC

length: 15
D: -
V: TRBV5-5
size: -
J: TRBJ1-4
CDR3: CASSLRGGAGKKLFF
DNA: TGTGCCAGCAGCTTGCGCGGGGGCGCAGGTAAAAAACTGTTTTTT

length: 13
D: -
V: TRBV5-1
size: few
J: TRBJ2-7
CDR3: CASSGTVTYEQYF
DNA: TGCGCCAGCAGCGGAACAGTCACCTACGAGCAGTACTTC

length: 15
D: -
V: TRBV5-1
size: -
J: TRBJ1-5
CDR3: CASSLQGDSNQPQHF
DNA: TGCGCCAGCAGCCTACAGGGTGATAGCAATCAGCCCCAGCATTTT

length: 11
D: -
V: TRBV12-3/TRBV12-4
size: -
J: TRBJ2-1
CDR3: CASSLLKGPFF
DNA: TGTGCCAGCAGTCTCCTCAAGGGGCCGTTCTTC

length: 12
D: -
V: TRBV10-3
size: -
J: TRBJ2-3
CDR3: CAISELTDTQYF
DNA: TGTGCCATCAGTGAGCTTACAGATACGCAGTATTTT

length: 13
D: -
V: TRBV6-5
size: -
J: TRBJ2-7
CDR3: CASRSDTTYEQYF
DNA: TGTGCCAGCAGGTCGGACACTACCTACGAGCAGTACTTC

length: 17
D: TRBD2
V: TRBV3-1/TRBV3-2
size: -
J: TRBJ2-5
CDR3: CASSLSGTSGGQETQYF
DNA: TGTGCCAGCAGCCTCTCCGGGACTAGCGGGGGACAAGAGACCCAGTACTTC

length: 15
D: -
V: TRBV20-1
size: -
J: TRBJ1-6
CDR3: CSASFSQTLGSPLHF
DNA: TGCAGTGCTAGTTTTTCTCAAACCCTCGGTTCACCCCTCCACTTT

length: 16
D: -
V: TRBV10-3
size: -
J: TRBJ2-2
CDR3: CAISENRDWGTGELFF
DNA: TGTGCCATCAGTGAGAACCGGGACTGGGGCACCGGGGAGCTGTTTTTT

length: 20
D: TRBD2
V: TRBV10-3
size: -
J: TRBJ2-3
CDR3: CAISAQTGKLAGVRTDTQYF
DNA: TGTGCCATCAGCGCCCAGACAGGCAAACTAGCGGGAGTGAGGACAGATACGCAGTATTTT

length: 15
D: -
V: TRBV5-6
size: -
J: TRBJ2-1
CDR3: CASSLPATAYNEQFF
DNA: TGTGCCAGCAGCTTGCCAGCGACAGCCTACAATGAGCAGTTCTTC

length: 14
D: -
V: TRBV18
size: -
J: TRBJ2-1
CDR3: CASSPIRTGEEQFF
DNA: TGTGCCAGCTCACCAATCCGGACGGGAGAGGAGCAGTTCTTC

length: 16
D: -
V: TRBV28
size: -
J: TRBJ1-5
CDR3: CASSPEEGRGWSPQHF
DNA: TGTGCCAGCAGTCCCGAGGAGGGTCGGGGGTGGTCGCCCCAGCATTTT

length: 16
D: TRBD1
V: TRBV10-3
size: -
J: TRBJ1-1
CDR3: CAISEPMTGGNTEAFF
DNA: TGTGCCATCAGTGAGCCGATGACAGGGGGGAACACTGAAGCTTTCTTT

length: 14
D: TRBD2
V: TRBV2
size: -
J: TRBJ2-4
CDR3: CASRPGLAINIQYF
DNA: TGTGCCAGCAGGCCGGGACTAGCGATTAACATTCAGTACTTC

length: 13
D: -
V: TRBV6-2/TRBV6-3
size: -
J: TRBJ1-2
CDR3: CASSYRTDYGYTF
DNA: TGTGCCAGCAGTTACAGGACAGACTATGGCTACACCTTC

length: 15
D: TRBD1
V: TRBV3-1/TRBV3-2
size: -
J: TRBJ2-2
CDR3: CASRGDSLGTGELFF
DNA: TGTGCCAGCAGGGGGGACAGCCTCGGCACCGGGGAGCTGTTTTTT

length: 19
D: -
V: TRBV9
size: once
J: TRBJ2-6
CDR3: CASSPTRGAASSGANVLTF
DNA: TGTGCCAGCAGCCCAACCCGGGGAGCGGCTAGCTCTGGGGCCAACGTCCTGACTTTC

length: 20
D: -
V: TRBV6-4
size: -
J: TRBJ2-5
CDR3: CASSDSGPTGDRGGQETQYF
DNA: TGTGCCAGCAGTGACTCGGGGCCTACGGGGGACAGAGGGGGCCAAGAGACCCAGTACTTC

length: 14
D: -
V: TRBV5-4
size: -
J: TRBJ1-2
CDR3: CASSLAPRGDGYTF
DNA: TGTGCCAGCAGCTTGGCTCCCCGGGGGGATGGCTACACCTTC

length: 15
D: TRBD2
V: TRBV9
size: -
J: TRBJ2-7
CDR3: CASSVAGGPSYEQYF
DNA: TGTGCCAGCAGCGTAGCGGGAGGGCCGTCCTACGAGCAGTACTTC

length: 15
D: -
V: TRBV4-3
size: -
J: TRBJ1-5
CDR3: CASSQDGAGDEPQHF
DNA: TGCGCCAGCAGCCAAGATGGGGCAGGTGATGAGCCCCAGCATTTT

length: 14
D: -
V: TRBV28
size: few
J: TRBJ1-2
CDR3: CASSLPGQPYGYTF
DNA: TGTGCCAGCAGTTTACCAGGACAGCCATATGGCTACACCTTC

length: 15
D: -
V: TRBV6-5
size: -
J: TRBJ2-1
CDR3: CASTYGGGNHNEQFF
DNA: TGTGCCAGCACCTATGGGGGGGGCAACCACAATGAGCAGTTCTTC

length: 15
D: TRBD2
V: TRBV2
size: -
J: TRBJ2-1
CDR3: CASTTRTSGIGEQFF
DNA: TGTGCCAGCACCACGAGGACTAGCGGGATTGGTGAGCAGTTCTTC

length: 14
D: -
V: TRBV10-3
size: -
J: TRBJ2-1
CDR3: CAISGGPTYNEQFF
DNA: TGTGCCATCAGTGGGGGGCCCACCTACAATGAGCAGTTCTTC

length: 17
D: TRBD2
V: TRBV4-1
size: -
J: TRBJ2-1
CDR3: CASSQAWLAGGPNEQFF
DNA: TGCGCCAGCAGCCAAGCGTGGTTAGCGGGGGGTCCCAATGAGCAGTTCTTC

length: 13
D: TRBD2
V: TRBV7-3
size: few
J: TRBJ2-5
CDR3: CASSKRGGETQYF
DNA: TGTGCCAGCAGCAAGCGGGGGGGAGAGACCCAGTACTTC

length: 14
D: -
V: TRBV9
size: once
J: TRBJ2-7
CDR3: CASSVRDKEYEQYF
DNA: TGTGCCAGCAGCGTCCGGGACAAAGAATACGAGCAGTACTTC

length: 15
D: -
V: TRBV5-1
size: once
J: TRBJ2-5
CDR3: CASSLSGYQRETQYF
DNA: TGCGCCAGCAGCTTGTCAGGCTATCAAAGGGAGACCCAGTACTTC

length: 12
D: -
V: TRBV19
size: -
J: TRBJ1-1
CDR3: CASSSLDTEAFF
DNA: TGTGCCAGTAGTTCCTTAGACACTGAAGCTTTCTTT

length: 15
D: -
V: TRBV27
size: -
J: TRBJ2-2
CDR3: CASSPTGTSDGELFF
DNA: TGTGCCAGCAGTCCGACAGGAACCTCTGACGGGGAGCTGTTTTTT

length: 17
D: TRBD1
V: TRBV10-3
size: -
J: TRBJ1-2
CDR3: CAISVSSGTGPPDGYTF
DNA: TGTGCCATCAGTGTCTCCTCCGGGACAGGGCCTCCAGATGGCTACACCTTC

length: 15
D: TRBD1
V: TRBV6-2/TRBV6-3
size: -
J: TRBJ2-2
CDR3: CASTPAGGKSGELFF
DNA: TGTGCCAGCACCCCAGCAGGGGGCAAATCCGGGGAGCTGTTTTTT

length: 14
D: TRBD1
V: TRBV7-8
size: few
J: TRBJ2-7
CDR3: CASSLPGQGPEQYF
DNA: TGTGCCAGCAGCCTACCGGGACAGGGCCCCGAGCAGTACTTC

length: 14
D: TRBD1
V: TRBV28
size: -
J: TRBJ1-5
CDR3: CASRPGQGGQPQHF
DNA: TGTGCCAGCAGGCCGGGACAGGGAGGTCAGCCCCAGCATTTT

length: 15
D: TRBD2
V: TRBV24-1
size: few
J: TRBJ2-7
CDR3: CATSGSAGELYEQYF
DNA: TGTGCCACCAGTGGTTCCGCGGGGGAACTCTACGAGCAGTACTTC

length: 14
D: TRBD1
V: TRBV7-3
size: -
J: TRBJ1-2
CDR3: CASSRDRGNYGYTF
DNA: TGTGCCAGCTCACGGGACAGGGGTAACTATGGCTACACCTTC

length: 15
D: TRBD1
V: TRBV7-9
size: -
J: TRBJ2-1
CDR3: CASKNRDRIYNEQFF
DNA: TGTGCCAGCAAAAATCGGGACAGAATCTACAATGAGCAGTTCTTC

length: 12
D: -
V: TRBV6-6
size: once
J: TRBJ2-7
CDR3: CASSLTGREQYF
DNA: TGTGCCAGCAGCCTAACAGGACGCGAGCAGTACTTC

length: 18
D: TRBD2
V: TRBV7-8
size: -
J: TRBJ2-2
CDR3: CASIPREGLAGVNGELFF
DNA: TGTGCCAGCATACCGCGGGAGGGACTAGCGGGAGTCAACGGGGAGCTGTTTTTT

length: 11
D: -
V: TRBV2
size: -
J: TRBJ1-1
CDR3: CASSAAQYAFF
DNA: TGTGCCAGCAGCGCCGCCCAGTACGCTTTCTTT

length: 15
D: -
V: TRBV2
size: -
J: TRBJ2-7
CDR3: CASSEEQGLLYEQYF
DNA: TGTGCCAGCAGTGAAGAACAGGGCCTTCTCTACGAGCAGTACTTC

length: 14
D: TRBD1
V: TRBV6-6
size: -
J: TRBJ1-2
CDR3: CASSYEGQGYGYTF
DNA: TGTGCCAGCAGTTACGAGGGACAGGGCTATGGCTACACCTTC

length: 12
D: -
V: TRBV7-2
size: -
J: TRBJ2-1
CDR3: CASSLVDYEQFF
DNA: TGTGCCAGCAGCTTAGTAGATTATGAGCAGTTCTTC